This TCR beta chain was sequenced for a study of shared clonotypes between healthy human individuals. The CDR3 sequence is 16 residues long. The germline V and J ends were trimmed by 4 bases and 0 bases, with 15 bases remaining between them. Germline V gene lookup returns CDR1 SGHNT and CDR2 YYREEE (reference sequence). Approximately 30,000 T cell genomes (about 0.2 ug DNA) went into each sorted-subset replicate. Sequencing was performed with immunoSEQ multiplex PCR; in TCRdb, only in-frame clones are kept and a portion is missing. The sample holds over a million clones, roughly 80% seen once. Findings and limits, study-wide: Naive CD4 clonotypes were shared across several donors at 4.5% to 6.5%. Generation probabilities were higher for clonotypes shared across all four sorted-subset donors than for unshared ones.

With regard to this clone: Its antigen is unknown.

Both subsets, CD45RA+ naive and CD45RA-negative memory, were split from the CD4+ cells. The chain links TRBV5-4 to TRBJ2-3; either TRBD1 or TRBD2 may fit D (6 bases each). The receptor comes from a man aged 18 to 30 in good health. The sample consisted of memory CD4+ T cells sorted from blood. As to subset: CD45RA-negative fraction. This CDR3 is CASSPSGASSTDTQYF. The DNA of the CDR3 is TGTGCCAGCAGCCCCTCGGGGGCCAGTAGCACAGATACGCAGTATTTT. Supplemented by reference TRBV5-4 and TRBJ2-3, the full variable domain reads ETGVTQSPTHLIKTRGQQVTLRCSSQSGHNTVSWYQQALGQGPQFIFQYYREEENGRGNFPPRFSGLQFPNYSSELNVNALELDDSALYLCASSPSGASSTDTQYFGPGTRLTVL.